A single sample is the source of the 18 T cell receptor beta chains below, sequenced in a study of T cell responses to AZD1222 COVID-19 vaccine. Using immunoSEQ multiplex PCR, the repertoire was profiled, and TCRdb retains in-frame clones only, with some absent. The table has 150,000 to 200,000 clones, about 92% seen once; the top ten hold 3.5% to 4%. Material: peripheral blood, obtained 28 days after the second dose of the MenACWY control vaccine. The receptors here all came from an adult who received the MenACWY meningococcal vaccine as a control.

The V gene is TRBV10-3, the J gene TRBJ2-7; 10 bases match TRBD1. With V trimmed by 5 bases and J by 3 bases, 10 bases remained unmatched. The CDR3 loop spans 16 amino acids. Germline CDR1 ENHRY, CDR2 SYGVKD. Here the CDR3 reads CAISPGQGNSLYEQYF. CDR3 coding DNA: TGTGCCATCAGTCCGGGACAGGGGAACTCCCTCTACGAGCAGTACTTC.

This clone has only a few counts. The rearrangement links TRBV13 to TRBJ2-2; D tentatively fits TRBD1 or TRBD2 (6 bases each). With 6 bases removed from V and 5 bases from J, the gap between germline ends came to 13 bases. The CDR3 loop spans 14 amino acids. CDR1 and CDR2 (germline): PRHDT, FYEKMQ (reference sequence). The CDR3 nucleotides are TGTGCCAGCAGGCGGCAGGGGACTACCGGGGAGCTGTTTTTT. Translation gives CASRRQGTTGELFF. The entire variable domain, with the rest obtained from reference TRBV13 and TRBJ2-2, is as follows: AAGVIQSPRHLIKEKRETATLKCYPIPRHDTVYWYQQGPGQDPQFLISFYEKMQSDKGSIPDRFSAQQFSDYHSELNMSSLELGDSALYFCASRRQGTTGELFFGEGSRLTVL.

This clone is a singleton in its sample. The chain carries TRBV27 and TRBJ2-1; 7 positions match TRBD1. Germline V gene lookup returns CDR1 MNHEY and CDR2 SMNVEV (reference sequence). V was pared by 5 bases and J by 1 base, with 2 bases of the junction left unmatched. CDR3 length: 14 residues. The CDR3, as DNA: TGTGCCAGCAGTCCAGGGGGTTCCTACAATGAGCAGTTCTTC. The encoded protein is CASSPGGSYNEQFF.

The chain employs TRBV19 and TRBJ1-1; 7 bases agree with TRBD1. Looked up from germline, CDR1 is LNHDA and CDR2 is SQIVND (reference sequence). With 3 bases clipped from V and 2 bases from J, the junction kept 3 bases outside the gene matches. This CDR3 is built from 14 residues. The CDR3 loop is CASSMGQYNTEAFF. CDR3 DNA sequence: TGTGCCAGTAGTATGGGACAGTACAACACTGAAGCTTTCTTT.

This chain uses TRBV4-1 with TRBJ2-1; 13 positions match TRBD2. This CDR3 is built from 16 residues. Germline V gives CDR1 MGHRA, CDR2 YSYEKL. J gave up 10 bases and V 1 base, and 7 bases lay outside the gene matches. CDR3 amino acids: CASSQGGLAGFGEQFF. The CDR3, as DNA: TGCGCCAGCAGCCAAGGGGGACTAGCGGGATTTGGAGAGCAGTTCTTC.

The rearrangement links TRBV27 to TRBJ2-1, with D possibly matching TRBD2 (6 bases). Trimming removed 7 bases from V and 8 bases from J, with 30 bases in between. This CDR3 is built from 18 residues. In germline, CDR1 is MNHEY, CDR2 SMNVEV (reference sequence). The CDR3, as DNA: TGTGCCAGCACCCTTTATGGAGGGCCTGTCGGAGACCTTTATGAGCAGTTCTTC. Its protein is CASTLYGGPVGDLYEQFF.

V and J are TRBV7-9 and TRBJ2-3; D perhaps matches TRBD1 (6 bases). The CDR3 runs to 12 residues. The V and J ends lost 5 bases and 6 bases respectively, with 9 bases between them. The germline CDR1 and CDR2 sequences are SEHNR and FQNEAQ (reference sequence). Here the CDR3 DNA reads TGTGCCAGCAGCATCGGACAGGATACGCAGTATTTT. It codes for CASSIGQDTQYF.

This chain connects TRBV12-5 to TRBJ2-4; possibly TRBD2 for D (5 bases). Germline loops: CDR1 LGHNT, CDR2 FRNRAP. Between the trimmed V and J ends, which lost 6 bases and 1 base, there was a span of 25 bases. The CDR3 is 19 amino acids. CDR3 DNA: TGTGCTAGTGGGGACCCCTACGCGGGCCTCGGTGGGGCCAAAAACATTCAGTACTTC. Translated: CASGDPYAGLGGAKNIQYF.

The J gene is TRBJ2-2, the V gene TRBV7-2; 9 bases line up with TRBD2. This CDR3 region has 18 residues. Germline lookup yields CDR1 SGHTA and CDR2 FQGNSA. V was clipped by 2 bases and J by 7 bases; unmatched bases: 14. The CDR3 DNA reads TGTGCCAGCAGCTTAAGGCTAGCGGGACCGCTTGGGGTCGGGGAGCTGTTTTTT. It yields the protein CASSLRLAGPLGVGELFF. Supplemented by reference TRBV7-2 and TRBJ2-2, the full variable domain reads GAGVSQSPSNKVTEKGKDVELRCDPISGHTALYWYRQSLGQGLEFLIYFQGNSAPDKSGLPSDRFSAERTGGSVSTLTIQRTQQEDSAVYLCASSLRLAGPLGVGELFFGEGSRLTVL.

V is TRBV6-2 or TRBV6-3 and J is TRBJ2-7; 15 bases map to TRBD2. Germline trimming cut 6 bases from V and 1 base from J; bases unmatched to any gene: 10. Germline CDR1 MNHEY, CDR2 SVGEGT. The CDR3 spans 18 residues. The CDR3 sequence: CASSEGLAGGLQSYEQYF. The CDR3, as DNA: TGTGCCAGCAGCGAGGGACTAGCGGGAGGACTCCAATCCTACGAGCAGTACTTC.

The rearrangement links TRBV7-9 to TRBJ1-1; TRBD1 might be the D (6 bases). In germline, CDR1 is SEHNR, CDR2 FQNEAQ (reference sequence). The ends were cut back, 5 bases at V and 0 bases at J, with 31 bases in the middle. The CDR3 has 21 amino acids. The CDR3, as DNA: TGTGCCAGCAGCAGGGGGGGGTTTACACACCTCTCTTCCACCATGAACACTGAAGCTTTCTTT. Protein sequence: CASSRGGFTHLSSTMNTEAFF.

Written as DNA, the CDR3 is TGTGCCAGTAGTATCAAAGGAGCGGGAGGGCCTTACAATGAGCAGTTCTTC. Translation: CASSIKGAGGPYNEQFF. V is TRBV19 and J is TRBJ2-1, with 10 bases fitting TRBD2. The CDR3 has 17 amino acids. CDR1 is LNHDA and CDR2 is SQIVND in the germline V gene (reference sequence). V gave up 3 bases and J gave up 4 bases; unmatched junction bases: 9.

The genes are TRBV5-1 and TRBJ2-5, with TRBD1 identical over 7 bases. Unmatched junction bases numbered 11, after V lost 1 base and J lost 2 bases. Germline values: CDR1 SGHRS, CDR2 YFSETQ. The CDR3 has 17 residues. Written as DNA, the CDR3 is TGCGCCAGCAGCTTGTGGGGGAGCAGGGGGTCTCAAGAGACCCAGTACTTC. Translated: CASSLWGSRGSQETQYF. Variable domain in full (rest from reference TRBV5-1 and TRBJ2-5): KAGVTQTPRYLIKTRGQQVTLSCSPISGHRSVSWYQQTPGQGLQFLFEYFSETQRNKGNFPGRFSGRQFSNSRSEMNVSTLELGDSALYLCASSLWGSRGSQETQYFGPGTRLLVL.

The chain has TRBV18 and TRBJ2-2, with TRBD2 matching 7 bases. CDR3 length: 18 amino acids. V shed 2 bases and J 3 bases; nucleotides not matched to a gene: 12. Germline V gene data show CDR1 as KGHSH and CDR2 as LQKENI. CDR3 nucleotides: TGTGCCAGCTCACCAAGAGGGAAGAGTAGCGGGCACACCGGGGAGCTGTTTTTT. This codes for CASSPRGKSSGHTGELFF.

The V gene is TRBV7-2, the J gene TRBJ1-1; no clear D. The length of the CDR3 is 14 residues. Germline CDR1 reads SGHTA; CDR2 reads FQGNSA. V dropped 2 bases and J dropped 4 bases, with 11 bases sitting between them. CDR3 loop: CASSLRVRATEAFF. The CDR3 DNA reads TGTGCCAGCAGCTTAAGGGTTCGAGCCACTGAAGCTTTCTTT.

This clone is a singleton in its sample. The CDR3 loop reads CASSYAPGGYTF. The CDR3 coding sequence is TGTGCCAGCAGTTACGCCCCTGGCGGCTACACCTTC. The chain couples TRBV6-2 or TRBV6-3 to TRBJ1-2; D uncertain. This CDR3 has 12 amino acids. V dropped 2 bases and J dropped 8 bases, with 9 bases sitting between them. The V gene's germline CDR1 is MNHEY and CDR2 SVGEGT.

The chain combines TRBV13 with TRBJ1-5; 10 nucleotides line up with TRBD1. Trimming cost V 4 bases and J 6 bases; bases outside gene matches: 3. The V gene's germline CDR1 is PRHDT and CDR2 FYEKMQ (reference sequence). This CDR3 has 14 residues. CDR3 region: CASSWDRGGQPQHF. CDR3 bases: TGTGCCAGCAGCTGGGACAGGGGAGGTCAGCCCCAGCATTTT.

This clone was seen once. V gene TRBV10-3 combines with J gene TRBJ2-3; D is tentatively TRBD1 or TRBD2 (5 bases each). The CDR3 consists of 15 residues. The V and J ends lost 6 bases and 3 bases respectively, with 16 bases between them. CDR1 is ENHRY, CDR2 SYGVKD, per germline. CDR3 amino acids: CAISEGPRRTDTQYF. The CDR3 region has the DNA TGTGCCATCAGCGAGGGACCAAGGCGAACAGATACGCAGTATTTT.